This TCR beta chain was captured by sequencing in a study of TIL therapy for anti-PD-1-resistant metastatic lung cancer. Turning to the study itself: Half of patients were current or former smokers.

Germline CDR1 is SGHRS and CDR2 is YFSETQ. This CDR3 has 14 residues. Trimming cost V 0 bases and J 10 bases, with 11 bases left between them. Noted time point: pre-treatment sample, taken before nivolumab and TIL therapy. Tumor tissue came from excised metastases, mostly pleural nodules or supraclavicular lymph nodes. This was the immunoSEQ v3 assay. TCRdb's table, derived via immunoSEQ multiplex PCR, lists solely in-frame clones and lacks some. This sample carries under 100,000 clones, 50% to 70% of them seen once, and the ten largest clones take about 10%. Sequencing used tumor tissue, obtained at baseline. The source is a person aged 25 to 85 with non-small cell lung cancer. The chain links TRBV5-1 to TRBJ1-6; perhaps TRBD1 as D (6 bases). The CDR3 DNA is TGCGCCAGCAGCTTGGAGGGGGGAAGGTCACCCCTCCACTTT. It is translated as CASSLEGGRSPLHF. Full variable domain (outside the CDR3, taken from reference TRBV5-1 and TRBJ1-6): KAGVTQTPRYLIKTRGQQVTLSCSPISGHRSVSWYQQTPGQGLQFLFEYFSETQRNKGNFPGRFSGRQFSNSRSEMNVSTLELGDSALYLCASSLEGGRSPLHFGNGTRLTVT.